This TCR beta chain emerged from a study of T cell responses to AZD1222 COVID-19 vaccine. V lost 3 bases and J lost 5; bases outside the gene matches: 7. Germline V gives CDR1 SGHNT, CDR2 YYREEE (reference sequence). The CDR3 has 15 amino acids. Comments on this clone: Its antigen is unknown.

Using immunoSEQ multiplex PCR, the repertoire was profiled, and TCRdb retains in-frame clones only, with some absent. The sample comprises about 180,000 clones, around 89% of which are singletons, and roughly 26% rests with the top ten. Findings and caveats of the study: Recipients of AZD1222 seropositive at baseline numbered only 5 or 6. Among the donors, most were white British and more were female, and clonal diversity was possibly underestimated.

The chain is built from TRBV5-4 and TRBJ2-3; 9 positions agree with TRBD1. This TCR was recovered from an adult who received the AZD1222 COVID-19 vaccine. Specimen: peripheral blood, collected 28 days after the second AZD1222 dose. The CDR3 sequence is CASSSSQGAGDTQYF. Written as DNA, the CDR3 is TGTGCCAGCAGCTCCTCACAGGGGGCGGGAGATACGCAGTATTTT.